The sample holds many counts of the clone carrying this T cell receptor beta chain. Antigen unknown. Unique molecular identifiers were incorporated when the TCRbeta library was constructed. TCRdb called the PCR reads again in MiXCR, with one record for every CDR3 protein. The table lists hundreds of thousands of distinct CDR3 sequences, around 13% of them singletons. This entry belongs to a study of T-cell reconstitution after alpha-beta-depleted transplantation in children. Study-wide findings and caveats: Several hundred expanded graft clones reportedly were the source of alpha-beta T cells about two months after transplant.

V lost 10 bases and J 3 bases, leaving 15 bases between the germline ends. The CDR3 consists of 14 residues. Germline-derived CDR1 and CDR2 are MNHNS and SASEGT. The J gene is TRBJ2-2, the V gene TRBV6-1; TRBD1 is a possible D gene (5 bases). This clonotype originated in a male patient under 18 who had a stem cell transplant for acute myeloid leukemia, so the T cells may come from the graft donor. The sequences come from PBMCs, mostly from graft donor cells, collected 360 days after TCRalphabeta/CD19-depleted stem cell transplant. In nucleotides, the CDR3 is TGTGCCACCCAAGGGGTATTGCACACCGGGGAGCTGTTTTTT. It specifies CATQGVLHTGELFF.